This T cell receptor beta chain derives from a study of cytomegalovirus exposure and HLA in healthy donors. Study-level points and caveats: A few chains tied to CMV proved CMV antigen-specific in vitro.

A remark on this clone: Its antigen is not identified.

At sampling all donors were nominally healthy, likely with unrecorded immune exposures. Amplification used 60 Vbeta primers and 13 Jbeta primers. Sequencing used immunoSEQ multiplex PCR; TCRdb keeps in-frame clones, though not all of them. The table shows 90,000 to 110,000 clones, with more than 65% occurring only once. The CDR3 runs 15 residues. Trimming pared 1 base from V and 7 bases from J, leaving 17 bases between. Germline lookup yields CDR1 SGHTA and CDR2 FQGNSA. The specimen sequenced was PBMCs. The rearrangement uses TRBV7-2 and TRBJ2-7; D perhaps matches TRBD2 (6 bases). The sequence was collected from a man aged 35 to 55 in good health and CMV-seropositive. The CDR3 coding sequence is TGTGCCAGCAGCTTAGATGGTACGCGGGCGGGAGAGCAGTACTTC. Amino acids: CASSLDGTRAGEQYF.